This record concerns one T cell receptor beta chain sequence. Its antigen is undetermined. Clones were sequenced by immunoSEQ multiplex PCR, and TCRdb holds only the in-frame ones, with some missing. The sample has about 980,000 clones, around three quarters seen once. This specimen comes from a study of shared clonotypes between healthy human individuals. Study conclusions and caveats: Clonotypes not shared had lower generation probabilities than those common to all four donors.

The CDR3 length is 16 residues. Germline lookup yields CDR1 SEHNR and CDR2 FQNEAQ (reference sequence). Deletions cut 3 bases from V and 4 bases from J, with 13 bases between. The chain employs TRBV7-9 and TRBJ2-6; no definite D call. The sample consisted of memory CD4+ T cells sorted from blood. Subset given: CD45RA-negative fraction. The sequence derives from a man between 18 and 29 years old in good health. The DNA of the CDR3 is TGTGCCAGCAGCTTGGGTGACTCCGTGGGGGCCAACGTCCTGACTTTC. Translated: CASSLGDSVGANVLTF.